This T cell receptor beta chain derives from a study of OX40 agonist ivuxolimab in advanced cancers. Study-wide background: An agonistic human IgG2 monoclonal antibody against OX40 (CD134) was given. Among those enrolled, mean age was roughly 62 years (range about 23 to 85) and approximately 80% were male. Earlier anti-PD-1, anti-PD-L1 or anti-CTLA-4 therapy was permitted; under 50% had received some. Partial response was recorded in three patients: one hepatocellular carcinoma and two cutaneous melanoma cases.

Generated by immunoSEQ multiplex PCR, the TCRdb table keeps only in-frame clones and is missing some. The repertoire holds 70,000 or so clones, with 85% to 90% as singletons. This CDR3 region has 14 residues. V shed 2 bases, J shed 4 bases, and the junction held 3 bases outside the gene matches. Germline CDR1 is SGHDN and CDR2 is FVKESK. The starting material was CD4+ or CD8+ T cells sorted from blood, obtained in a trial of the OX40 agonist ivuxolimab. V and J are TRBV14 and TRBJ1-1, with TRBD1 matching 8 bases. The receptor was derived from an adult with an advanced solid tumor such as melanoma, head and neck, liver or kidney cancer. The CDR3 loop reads CASSQNRGITEAFF. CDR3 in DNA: TGTGCCAGCAGCCAAAACAGGGGGATCACTGAAGCTTTCTTT. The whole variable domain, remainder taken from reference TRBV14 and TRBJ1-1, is EAGVTQFPSHSVIEKGQTVTLRCDPISGHDNLYWYRRVMGKEIKFLLHFVKESKQDESGMPNNRFLAERTGGTYSTLKVQPAELEDSGVYFCASSQNRGITEAFFGQGTRLTVV.